This T cell receptor (beta chain) was retrieved from a study of read filtering for tumor transcriptome and immune sequencing. Turning to the study itself: Mean patient age was approximately 66 years, range roughly 47 to 90; approximately 18 male, 14 female.

The CDR3 sequence is 17 residues long. Unmatched junction bases numbered 11, after V lost 6 bases and J lost 9 bases. At the time of active disease, bone marrow was collected from every patient. This library used around 0.4 ug RNA and molecular barcoded adaptors spanning alpha/delta and beta/gamma chains. In TCRdb, the reads were re-called with MiXCR into one record per CDR3 protein. Here the sample spans roughly 130,000 distinct CDR3 sequences, roughly 13% being singletons. Ten or more counts support this clonotype. V is TRBV12-3 or TRBV12-4 and J is TRBJ2-1; 16 bases agree with TRBD2. The sample comprised a population of CD138-negative cells sorted from bone marrow. This sequence originates from a donor at least 40 years old with multiple myeloma. The CDR3: CASSGSGLAGGPGEQFF. The DNA for the CDR3 is TGTGCCAGCAGCGGATCGGGACTAGCGGGGGGGCCTGGTGAGCAGTTCTTC.